Below are 3 T cell receptor beta chains sequenced from a single sample in a study of cytomegalovirus exposure and HLA in healthy donors. PCR employed 60 Vbeta and 13 Jbeta primers. The assay was immunoSEQ multiplex PCR, and TCRdb's table has in-frame clones only and misses some. The profile shows about 130,000 clones, more than 75% of them singletons. The source material was PBMCs. Source of these receptors: a female donor in good health and CMV-seronegative.

The chain employs TRBV7-3 and TRBJ2-1, with TRBD2 matching over 7 bases. The CDR3 contains 15 residues. V gave up 2 bases and J gave up 5 bases; unmatched junction bases: 6. The germline V gene encodes CDR1 SGHTA and CDR2 FQGTGA. DNA for the CDR3: TGTGCCAGCAGCTTAGGTGCTAGCGGTAACAATGAGCAGTTCTTC. Protein: CASSLGASGNNEQFF.

The chain carries TRBV5-6 and TRBJ2-7, with D hard to call. V lost 0 bases to trimming and J lost 2 bases, with 9 bases between them. The CDR3 covers 14 residues. In germline, CDR1 is SGHDT, CDR2 YYEEEE. CDR3 region: CASSLGRSPYEQYF. CDR3 nucleotides: TGTGCCAGCAGCTTGGGAAGGAGCCCCTACGAGCAGTACTTC.

The CDR3 coding sequence is TGTGCCAGCAGTACCCTTTGGGGCGAGAAGGAGACCCAGTACTTC. It yields the protein CASSTLWGEKETQYF. The chain has TRBV5-4 and TRBJ2-5; the D gene is possibly TRBD1 (5 bases). CDR1 and CDR2 (germline): SGHNT, YYREEE (reference sequence). There are 15 residues in the CDR3. The V end was cut by 5 bases, the J end by 5 bases, with 19 bases between.